The T cell receptor (beta chain) described here comes from a study of OX40 agonist ivuxolimab in advanced cancers. By share, this clone counts as medium-sized. Trimming left V 5 bases short and J 4 bases short, with 17 bases between. The CDR3 length is 14 residues. Germline-derived CDR1 and CDR2 are GTSNPN and SVGIG (reference sequence). Produced via immunoSEQ multiplex PCR; TCRdb's table is partial and in-frame only. This table has tens of thousands of clones, around 89% appearing once. Sequenced here: CD4+ or CD8+ T cells sorted from blood, sampled in a trial of the OX40 agonist ivuxolimab. The gene calls are TRBV30 and TRBJ1-1; maybe TRBD1 (6 bases). The sequence was obtained from an adult with an advanced solid tumor such as melanoma, head and neck, liver or kidney cancer. This CDR3 is CAWAPGGRGTEAFF. The CDR3 coding sequence is TGTGCCTGGGCCCCCGGGGGGCGCGGCACTGAAGCTTTCTTT.